This is a list of T cell receptor beta chains from one sample in a study of T cells in Graves' hyperthyroidism and ophthalmopathy. TCRdb re-analysed the multiplex PCR reads in MiXCR, keeping a single row per CDR3 protein. Found here are over 350,000 distinct CDR3 sequences, about 14% of them singletons; the top ten hold around 27%. The source material was blood. Every receptor here comes from a man between 45 and 60 years old with Graves' ophthalmopathy. Each CDR3 is given with its conserved first and last residue. A D gene is named only where the DNA matches it firmly. Expanded clones get a size class; other rows say once, few or many, or leave the size out.

size: many
V: TRBV2
D: .
J: TRBJ2-1
DNA: TGTGCCAGGAAGGGGGGGAACAGCAATGAGCAGTTCTTC
CDR3: CARKGGNSNEQFF

size: many
V: TRBV27
D: TRBD1
J: TRBJ2-7
DNA: TGTGCCAGCAGTCCCTTCCGACAGGGGTCGAGCTCCTACGAGCAGTACTTC
CDR3: CASSPFRQGSSSYEQYF

size: few
V: TRBV2
D: .
J: TRBJ2-2
DNA: TGTGCCTCCACGGGCCAGCGGACCGGGGAGCTGTTTTTT
CDR3: CASTGQRTGELFF

size: many
V: TRBV12-3/TRBV12-4
D: TRBD1
J: TRBJ2-5
DNA: TGTGCCACCTCCGGGACAGGGGGATCAGTAGAGACCCAGTACTTC
CDR3: CATSGTGGSVETQYF

size: .
V: TRBV25-1
D: TRBD1
J: TRBJ2-2
DNA: TGTGCCAGCAGTGACCCCGGGACAGGGGGTTCCGGGGAGCTGTTTTTT
CDR3: CASSDPGTGGSGELFF

size: few
V: TRBV12-3/TRBV12-4
D: TRBD1
J: TRBJ1-3
DNA: TGTGCCAGCAGTTACAGGGGCTACTCTGGAAACACCATATATTTT
CDR3: CASSYRGYSGNTIYF

size: many
V: TRBV7-2
D: .
J: TRBJ1-1
DNA: TGTGCCAGCAGCTCGAACAGGGTTGCCACTGAAGCTTTCTTT
CDR3: CASSSNRVATEAFF

size: many
V: TRBV30
D: .
J: TRBJ2-3
DNA: TGTGCTGCGCGGAGCACAGATACGCAGTATTTT
CDR3: CAARSTDTQYF

size: .
V: TRBV5-1
D: .
J: TRBJ1-2
DNA: TGCGCCAGCAGCTTGGCCGTTAAGGACGTTACTCCTAACTATGGCTACACCTTC
CDR3: CASSLAVKDVTPNYGYTF

size: .
V: TRBV19
D: .
J: TRBJ1-1
DNA: TGTGCCAGTAGATCCGGCACTGAAGCTTTCTTT
CDR3: CASRSGTEAFF

size: .
V: TRBV12-3/TRBV12-4
D: TRBD1
J: TRBJ1-2
DNA: TGTGCCAGCAGTTTCAAGCGGACAGGCTATGGCTACACCTTC
CDR3: CASSFKRTGYGYTF

size: .
V: TRBV7-9
D: TRBD2
J: TRBJ2-3
DNA: TGTGCCAGCAGCTTCGGGACTAGCGGGCCCGGTAGCACAGATACGCAGTATTTT
CDR3: CASSFGTSGPGSTDTQYF

size: few
V: TRBV28
D: TRBD1
J: TRBJ2-4
DNA: TGTGCCAGCAGTTTCAGGACAGGGATTGGCATTCAGTACTTC
CDR3: CASSFRTGIGIQYF

size: .
V: TRBV2
D: TRBD2
J: TRBJ2-1
DNA: TGTGCCAGCAGTTCGCGACGACTAGCGGGAGGCAATGAGCAGTTCTTC
CDR3: CASSSRRLAGGNEQFF

size: many
V: TRBV11-2
D: TRBD1
J: TRBJ2-6
DNA: TGTGCCAGCAGCGCCCGGACGGGACAGACCTCTGGGGCCAACGTCCTGACTTTC
CDR3: CASSARTGQTSGANVLTF

size: many
V: TRBV5-1
D: TRBD1
J: TRBJ1-1
DNA: TGCGCCAGCAGCTTACAGGGGGGTATGAACACTGAAGCTTTCTTT
CDR3: CASSLQGGMNTEAFF

size: many
V: TRBV20-1
D: TRBD1
J: TRBJ2-7
DNA: TGCAGTGCTACATCCTCGACAGGGGGCTCTGGCTACGAGCAGTACTTC
CDR3: CSATSSTGGSGYEQYF

size: many
V: TRBV20-1
D: .
J: TRBJ2-5
DNA: TGCAGTGCTAGAGAGGCGGGACACGCATTCGGAGAGACCCAGTACTTC
CDR3: CSAREAGHAFGETQYF

size: many
V: TRBV6-1
D: .
J: TRBJ2-5
DNA: TGTGCCAGCAGTTCCCTTTCTCGAGGAGGCGGGGAGACCCAGTACTTC
CDR3: CASSSLSRGGGETQYF

size: .
V: TRBV5-1
D: .
J: TRBJ1-4
DNA: TGCGCCAGCAGCTTGAAGTTCGGCGAAAAACTGTTTTTT
CDR3: CASSLKFGEKLFF